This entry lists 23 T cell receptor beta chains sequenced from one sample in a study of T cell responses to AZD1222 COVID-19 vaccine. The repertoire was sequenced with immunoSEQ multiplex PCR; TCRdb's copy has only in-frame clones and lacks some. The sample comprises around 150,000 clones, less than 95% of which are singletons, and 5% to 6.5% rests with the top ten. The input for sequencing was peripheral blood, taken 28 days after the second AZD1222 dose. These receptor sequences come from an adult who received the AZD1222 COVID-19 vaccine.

CDR3 in amino acids: CASSQAATMRARVGQYF. CDR3 coding DNA: TGTGCCAGCAGCCAAGCCGCCACCATGAGGGCCAGGGTTGGCCAGTACTTC. V gene TRBV3-1 (or the pseudogene TRBV3-2) combines with J gene TRBJ2-5; D might be TRBD1 or TRBD2, each matching 5 bases. The germline CDR1 and CDR2 sequences are LGHDT and YNNKEL (reference sequence). Between the trimmed V and J ends, which lost 1 base and 10 bases, there was a span of 25 bases. There are 17 residues in the CDR3.

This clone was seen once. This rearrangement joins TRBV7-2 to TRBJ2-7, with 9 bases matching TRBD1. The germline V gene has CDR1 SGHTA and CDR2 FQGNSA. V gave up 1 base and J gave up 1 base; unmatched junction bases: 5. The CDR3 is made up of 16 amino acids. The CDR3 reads CASSLVGGTGSYEQYF. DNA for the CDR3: TGTGCCAGCAGCTTAGTGGGGGGGACAGGGTCCTACGAGCAGTACTTC.

CDR3 in amino acids: CASSRLSGGDTGELFF. CDR3 bases: TGTGCCAGCAGCCGCCTTAGCGGGGGGGACACCGGGGAGCTGTTTTTT. The chain uses TRBV3-1 (or the pseudogene TRBV3-2) and TRBJ2-2; 11 nucleotides line up with TRBD2. Trimming at V came to 4 bases and at J to 3 bases, leaving 4 bases not matched to a gene. Germline V CDR1 and CDR2: LGHDT, YNNKEL (reference sequence). The CDR3 covers 16 residues.

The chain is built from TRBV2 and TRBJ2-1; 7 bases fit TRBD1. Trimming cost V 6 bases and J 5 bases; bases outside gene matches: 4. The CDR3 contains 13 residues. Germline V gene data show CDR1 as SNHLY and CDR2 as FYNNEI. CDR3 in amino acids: CASRRDRHNEQFF. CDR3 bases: TGTGCCAGCAGGAGGGACAGACACAATGAGCAGTTCTTC.

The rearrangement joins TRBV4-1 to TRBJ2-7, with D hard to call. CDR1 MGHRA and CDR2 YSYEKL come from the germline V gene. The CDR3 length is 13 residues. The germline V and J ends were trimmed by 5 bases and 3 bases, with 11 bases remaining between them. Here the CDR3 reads CASSFEVSYEQYF. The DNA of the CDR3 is TGCGCCAGCAGCTTCGAGGTTAGCTACGAGCAGTACTTC.

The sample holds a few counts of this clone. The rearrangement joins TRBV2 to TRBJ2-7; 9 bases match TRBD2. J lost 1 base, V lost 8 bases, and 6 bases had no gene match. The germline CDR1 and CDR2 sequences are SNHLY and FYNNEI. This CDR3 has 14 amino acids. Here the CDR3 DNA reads TGTGCCAGCCTTCGGACTAGCGCATCCTACGAGCAGTACTTC. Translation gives CASLRTSASYEQYF.

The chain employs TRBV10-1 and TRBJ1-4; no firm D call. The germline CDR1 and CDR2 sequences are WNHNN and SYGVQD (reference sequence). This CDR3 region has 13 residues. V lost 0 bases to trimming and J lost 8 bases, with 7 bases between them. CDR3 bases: TGCGCCAGCAGTGAGTCGGAAGGGGAAAAACTGTTTTTT. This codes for CASSESEGEKLFF.

The CDR3 DNA reads TGTGCCAGTAGTGTGGACAGGGGGAACTATGGCTACACCTTC. It translates to CASSVDRGNYGYTF. The chain links TRBV19 to TRBJ1-2; 10 bases are shared with TRBD1. There are 14 residues in the CDR3. Germline V lookup: CDR1 LNHDA, CDR2 SQIVND (reference sequence). The junction had 2 bases not matched to a gene; V was cut back by 5 bases and J by 2 bases.

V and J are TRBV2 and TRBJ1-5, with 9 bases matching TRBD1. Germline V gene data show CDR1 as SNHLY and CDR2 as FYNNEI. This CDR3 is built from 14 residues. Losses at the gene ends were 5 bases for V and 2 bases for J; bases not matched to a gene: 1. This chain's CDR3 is CASSWTGGNQPQHF. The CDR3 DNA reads TGTGCCAGCAGTTGGACAGGGGGCAATCAGCCCCAGCATTTT.

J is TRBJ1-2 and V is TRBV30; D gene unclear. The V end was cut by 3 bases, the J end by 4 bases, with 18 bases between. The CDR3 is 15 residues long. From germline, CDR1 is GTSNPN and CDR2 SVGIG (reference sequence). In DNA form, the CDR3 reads TGTGCCTGGAGCGTAGGTCAGATTTTTACCTATGGCTACACCTTC. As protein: CAWSVGQIFTYGYTF.

The CDR3 spells CASRKGSGSYEQYF. The CDR3 DNA reads as TGTGCCAGCAGGAAGGGGTCAGGGTCCTACGAGCAGTACTTC. The chain is built from TRBV6-5 and TRBJ2-7; TRBD1 is a possible D gene (5 bases). Germline lookup yields CDR1 MNHEY and CDR2 SVGAGI. The CDR3 covers 14 residues. Trimming took off 6 bases at V and 1 base at J, with 13 bases between the two ends.

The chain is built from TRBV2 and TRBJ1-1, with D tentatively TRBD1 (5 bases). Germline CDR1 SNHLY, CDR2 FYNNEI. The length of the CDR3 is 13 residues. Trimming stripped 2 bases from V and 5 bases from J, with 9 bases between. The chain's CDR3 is CASSEREGTEAFF. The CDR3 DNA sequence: TGTGCCAGCAGTGAACGGGAGGGGACTGAAGCTTTCTTT.

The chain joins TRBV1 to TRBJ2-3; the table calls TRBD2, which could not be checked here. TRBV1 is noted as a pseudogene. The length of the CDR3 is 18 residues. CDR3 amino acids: CTSSHQRPLPLTTDTQYF. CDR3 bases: TGCACCAGCAGCCACCAGCGTCCCCTACCCCTTACCACAGATACGCAGTATTTT.

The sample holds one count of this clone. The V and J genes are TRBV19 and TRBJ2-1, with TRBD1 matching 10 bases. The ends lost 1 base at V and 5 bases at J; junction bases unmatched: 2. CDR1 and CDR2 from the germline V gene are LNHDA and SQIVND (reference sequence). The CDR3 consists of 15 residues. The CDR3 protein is CASSIGDRGHNEQFF. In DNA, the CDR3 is TGTGCCAGTAGTATAGGGGACAGGGGACACAATGAGCAGTTCTTC.

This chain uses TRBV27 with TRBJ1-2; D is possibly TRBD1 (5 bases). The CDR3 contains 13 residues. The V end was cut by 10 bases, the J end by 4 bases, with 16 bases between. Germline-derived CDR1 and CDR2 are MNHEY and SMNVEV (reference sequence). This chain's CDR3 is CATKLTEAYGYTF. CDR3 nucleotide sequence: TGTGCCACCAAACTGACAGAAGCCTATGGCTACACCTTC.

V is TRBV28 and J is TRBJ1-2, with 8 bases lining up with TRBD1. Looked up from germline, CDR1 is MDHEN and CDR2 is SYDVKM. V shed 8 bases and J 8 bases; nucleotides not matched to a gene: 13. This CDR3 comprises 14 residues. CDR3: CASCVVTGEGGYTF. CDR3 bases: TGTGCCAGCTGTGTCGTGACAGGGGAGGGGGGCTACACCTTC.

CDR3 residues: CAWSRTVSGNTIYF. In DNA, the CDR3 is TGTGCCTGGAGTCGGACAGTCTCTGGAAACACCATATATTTT. The chain recombines TRBV30 with TRBJ1-3, with D possibly matching TRBD1 (6 bases). The CDR3 extends over 14 amino acids. Trimming stripped 2 bases from V and 0 bases from J, with 8 bases between. Germline V gene lookup returns CDR1 GTSNPN and CDR2 SVGIG (reference sequence).

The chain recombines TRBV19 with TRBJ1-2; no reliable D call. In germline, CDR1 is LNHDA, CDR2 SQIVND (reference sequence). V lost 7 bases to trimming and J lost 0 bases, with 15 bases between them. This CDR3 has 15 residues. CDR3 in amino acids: CASNPSATANYGYTF. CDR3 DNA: TGTGCCAGTAACCCATCGGCGACTGCTAACTATGGCTACACCTTC.

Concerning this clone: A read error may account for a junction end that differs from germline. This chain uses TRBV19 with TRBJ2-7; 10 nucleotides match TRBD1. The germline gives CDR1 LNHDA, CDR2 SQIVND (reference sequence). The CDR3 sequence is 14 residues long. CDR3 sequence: CASSAGTGVPRLHF. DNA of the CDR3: TGTGCCAGTAGTGCCGGGACAGGGGTCCCCCGGTTACACTTC.

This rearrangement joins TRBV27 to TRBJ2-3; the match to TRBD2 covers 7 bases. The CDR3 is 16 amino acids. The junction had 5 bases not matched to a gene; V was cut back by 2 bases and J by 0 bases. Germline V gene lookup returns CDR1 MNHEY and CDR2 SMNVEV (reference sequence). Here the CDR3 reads CASSLGSGASTDTQYF. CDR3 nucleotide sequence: TGTGCCAGCAGTTTAGGGAGCGGGGCAAGCACAGATACGCAGTATTTT.

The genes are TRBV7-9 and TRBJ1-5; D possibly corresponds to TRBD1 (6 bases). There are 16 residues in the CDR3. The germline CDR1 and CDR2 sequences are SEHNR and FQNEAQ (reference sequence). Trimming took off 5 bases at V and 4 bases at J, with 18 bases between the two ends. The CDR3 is CASSQSGTSVNQPQHF. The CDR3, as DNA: TGTGCCAGCAGCCAATCCGGGACATCCGTAAATCAGCCCCAGCATTTT.

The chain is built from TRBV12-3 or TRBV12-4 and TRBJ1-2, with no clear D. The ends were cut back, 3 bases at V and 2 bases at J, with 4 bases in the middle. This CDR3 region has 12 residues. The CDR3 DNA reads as TGTGCCAGCAGTTTTACCAACTATGGCTACACCTTC. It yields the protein CASSFTNYGYTF.

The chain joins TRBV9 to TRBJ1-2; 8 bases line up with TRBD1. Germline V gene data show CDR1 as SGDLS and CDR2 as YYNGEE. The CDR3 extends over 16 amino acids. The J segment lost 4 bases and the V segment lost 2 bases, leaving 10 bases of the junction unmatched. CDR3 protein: CASSVRRRGRIYGYTF. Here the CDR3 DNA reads TGTGCCAGCAGCGTGCGCCGCAGGGGGCGGATCTATGGCTACACCTTC. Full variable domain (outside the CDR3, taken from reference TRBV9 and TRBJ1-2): DSGVTQTPKHLITATGQRVTLRCSPRSGDLSVYWYQQSLDQGLQFLIQYYNGEERAKGNILERFSAQQFPDLHSELNLSSLELGDSALYFCASSVRRRGRIYGYTFGSGTRLTVV.